The clone carrying this TCR beta chain appeared a single time. Researchers ran the PCR with 60 Vbeta and 13 Jbeta primers. Repertoires were generated with immunoSEQ multiplex PCR, while TCRdb's copy carries only in-frame clones and drops some. The sample has 90,000 to 110,000 clones, about 13% seen once. The data belong to a study of cytomegalovirus exposure and HLA in healthy donors. V was shortened by 1 base and J by 4 bases, with 13 bases between the two germline ends. The CDR3 runs to 15 residues. CDR1 and CDR2 (germline): SGHTA, FQGNSA. The sample taken for sequencing was PBMCs. The source is a man aged 40-49 years in good health and CMV-seropositive. The chain has TRBV7-2 and TRBJ1-1; the D is unclear. CDR3 bases: TGTGCCAGCAGCTTAGATGCTGGTCCGGGCACTGAAGCTTTCTTT. Translated, it gives CASSLDAGPGTEAFF.